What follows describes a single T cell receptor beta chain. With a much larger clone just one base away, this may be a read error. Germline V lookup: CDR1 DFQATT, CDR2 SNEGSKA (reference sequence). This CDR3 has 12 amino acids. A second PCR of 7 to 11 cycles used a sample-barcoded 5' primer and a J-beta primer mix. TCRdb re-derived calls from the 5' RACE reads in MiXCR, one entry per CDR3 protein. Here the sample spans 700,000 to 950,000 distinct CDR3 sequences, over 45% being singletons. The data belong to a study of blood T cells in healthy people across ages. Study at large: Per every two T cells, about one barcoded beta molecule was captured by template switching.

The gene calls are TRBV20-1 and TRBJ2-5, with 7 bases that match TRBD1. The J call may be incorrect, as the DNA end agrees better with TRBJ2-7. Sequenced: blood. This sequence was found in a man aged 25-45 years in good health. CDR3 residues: CSAEGQNYEQYF. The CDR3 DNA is TGCAGTGCTGAGGGACAGAACTACGAGCAGTACTTC.